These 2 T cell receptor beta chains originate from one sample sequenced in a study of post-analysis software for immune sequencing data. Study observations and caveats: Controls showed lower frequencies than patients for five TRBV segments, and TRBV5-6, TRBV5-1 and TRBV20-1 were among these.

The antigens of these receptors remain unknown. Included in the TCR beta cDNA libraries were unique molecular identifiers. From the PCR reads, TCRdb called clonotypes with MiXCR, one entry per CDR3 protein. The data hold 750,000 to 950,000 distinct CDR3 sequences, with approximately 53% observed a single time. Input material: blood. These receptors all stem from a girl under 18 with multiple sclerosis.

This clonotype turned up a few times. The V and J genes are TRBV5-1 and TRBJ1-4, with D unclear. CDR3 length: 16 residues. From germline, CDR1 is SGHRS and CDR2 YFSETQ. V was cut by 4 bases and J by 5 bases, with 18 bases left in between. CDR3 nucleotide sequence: TGCGCCAGCAGCAGCTGGACGGCGGATACGAATGAAAAACTGTTTTTT. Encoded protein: CASSSWTADTNEKLFF.

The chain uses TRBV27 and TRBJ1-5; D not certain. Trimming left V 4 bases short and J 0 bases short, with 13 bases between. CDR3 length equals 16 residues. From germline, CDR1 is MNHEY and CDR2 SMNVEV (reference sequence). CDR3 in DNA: TGTGCCAGCAGTTCGGGAGGTACTCATAGCAATCAGCCCCAGCATTTT. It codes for CASSSGGTHSNQPQHF.